This T cell receptor beta chain was found in a study of CD8 T cells in ankylosing spondylitis. Scientists made TCR beta libraries using quantitative 5'-RACE with molecular barcodes. TCRdb used MiXCR to reprocess the 5' RACE reads, holding one entry per CDR3 protein. Among 200,000 to 250,000 distinct CDR3 sequences listed, over 8.5% were seen once. Germline CDR1 MNHEY, CDR2 SVGEGT. This CDR3 spans 16 amino acids. With V trimmed by 7 bases and J by 0 bases, 8 bases remained unmatched. This clonotype was observed at least ten times. This chain links TRBV6-2 or TRBV6-3 with TRBJ2-5; 10 bases line up with TRBD2. The clonotype was recovered from a male donor with ankylosing spondylitis or in good health (not recorded which). The sequencing input was blood, either unsorted or a sorted T cell fraction (not recorded which). The CDR3 DNA sequence: TGTGCCAGCAAAGGACTAGCGGAAAGGTACCAAGAGACCCAGTACTTC. Translating gives CASKGLAERYQETQYF.